Shown below are 12 T cell receptor beta chains from a single sample sequenced in a study of STAT5B mutations in CD4+ large granular lymphocyte leukemia. TCRdb's copy holds only in-frame clones and misses some; the assay was immunoSEQ multiplex PCR. The data contain fewer than 35,000 clones, 65% to 75% of them singletons. Sequencing was carried out using CD4+ T cells from blood buffy coats. These receptors originate from a human donor in good health.

CDR3 amino acids: CASSSGPGYYNEQFF. As DNA, the CDR3 is TGTGCCAGCAGCTCGGGACCCGGATACTACAATGAGCAGTTCTTC. The rearrangement uses TRBV7-3 and TRBJ2-1, with D perhaps assigned TRBD1 or TRBD2 (5 bases each). V was clipped by 4 bases and J by 3 bases, with 13 bases between them. There are 15 residues in the CDR3. Per the germline V gene, CDR1 is SGHTA and CDR2 is FQGTGA.

This clone was observed a handful of times. The chain couples TRBV19 to TRBJ1-5; no reliable D call. The CDR3 spans 14 residues. From germline, CDR1 is LNHDA and CDR2 SQIVND (reference sequence). V lost 5 bases and J 4 bases, leaving 12 bases between the germline ends. The CDR3 protein is CASSGGRSNQPQHF. The CDR3, as DNA: TGTGCCAGTAGTGGTGGCAGATCGAATCAGCCCCAGCATTTT.

V usage is TRBV7-2 and J usage is TRBJ2-1; no clear D gene. This CDR3 is 14 amino acids long. In germline, CDR1 is SGHTA, CDR2 FQGNSA. Trimming cost V 3 bases and J 10 bases, with 16 bases left between them. CDR3 residues: CASSLGSVGGEQFF. CDR3 coding DNA: TGTGCCAGCAGCTTGGGCTCCGTAGGCGGCGAGCAGTTCTTC.

The rearrangement uses TRBV30 and TRBJ1-5; D gene uncertain. Germline assignment: CDR1 GTSNPN and CDR2 SVGIG (reference sequence). CDR3 size: 12 residues. Trimming took 2 bases from V and 11 from J, leaving 13 bases between them. In DNA form, the CDR3 reads TGTGCCTGGAGTCCTGGGGTCGGGGCCCAGCATTTT. Protein sequence: CAWSPGVGAQHF. The full variable domain, rest sourced from reference TRBV30 and TRBJ1-5, is SQTIHQWPATLVQPVGSPLSLECTVEGTSNPNLYWYRQAAGRGLQLLFYSVGIGQISSEVPQNLSASRPQDRQFILSSKKLLLSDSGFYLCAWSPGVGAQHFGDGTRLSIL.

This clone was counted between two and nine times. The rearrangement joins TRBV19 to TRBJ1-5; no clear D gene. The germline V gene has CDR1 LNHDA and CDR2 SQIVND (reference sequence). The length of the CDR3 is 16 residues. The V end was cut by 3 bases, the J end by 1 base, with 13 bases between. For the CDR3, the DNA is TGTGCCAGTAGTATGTTTGGCACCGTGAGCAATCAGCCCCAGCATTTT. Residues: CASSMFGTVSNQPQHF.

Here the CDR3 DNA reads TGTGCCAGTAGTTCAGAGGACCGTACAAGGGGGCTCTATGGCTACACCTTC. It yields the protein CASSSEDRTRGLYGYTF. The chain employs TRBV19 and TRBJ1-2, with TRBD1 identical over 7 bases. CDR1 and CDR2 from the germline V gene are LNHDA and SQIVND (reference sequence). V lost 5 bases, J lost 4 bases, and 16 bases stayed unmatched. This CDR3 has 17 amino acids.

The rearrangement links TRBV7-2 to TRBJ2-1, with TRBD1 identical over 9 bases. CDR1 is SGHTA and CDR2 is FQGNSA in the germline V gene. Trimming at V came to 5 bases and at J to 4 bases, leaving 6 bases not matched to a gene. The CDR3 spans 15 residues. CDR3 DNA: TGTGCCAGCAGCCGTCAGACAGGGGGGTACAATGAGCAGTTCTTC. It yields the protein CASSRQTGGYNEQFF.

The rearrangement links TRBV10-3 to TRBJ1-1; 7 nucleotides align to TRBD1. CDR3 length: 15 amino acids. Looked up from germline, CDR1 is ENHRY and CDR2 is SYGVKD. V lost 6 bases to trimming and J lost 0 bases; unmatched junction nucleotides: 7. CDR3 sequence (DNA): TGTGCCATCAGCTTGTCGGGACAGCTGAACACTGAAGCTTTCTTT. It yields the protein CAISLSGQLNTEAFF.

There are a few counts of this clone. The chain recombines TRBV28 with TRBJ1-5; TRBD1 aligns across 7 bases. CDR1 is MDHEN, CDR2 SYDVKM, per germline. The CDR3 extends over 17 amino acids. With 5 bases clipped from V and 2 bases from J, the junction kept 12 bases outside the gene matches. CDR3 protein: CASSLDRTGGGNQPQHF. The CDR3 DNA reads TGTGCCAGCAGTCTCGACAGGACAGGAGGGGGCAATCAGCCCCAGCATTTT.

This chain connects TRBV7-2 to TRBJ2-3, with TRBD2 matching over 12 bases. The junction had 14 bases not matched to a gene; V was cut back by 2 bases and J by 5 bases. The CDR3 is 19 residues long. Germline CDR1 and CDR2: SGHTA and FQGNSA. CDR3: CASSLPTLAGGGGIDTQYF. In DNA, the CDR3 is TGTGCCAGCAGCTTACCTACCCTAGCGGGAGGGGGGGGGATAGATACGCAGTATTTT.

This chain uses TRBV7-8 with TRBJ2-1; 7 bases line up with TRBD1. In germline, CDR1 is SGHVS, CDR2 FQNEAQ. The length of the CDR3 is 15 residues. Trimming cost V 1 base and J 3 bases; bases outside gene matches: 3. The CDR3 DNA follows: TGTGCCAGCAGCTTAGGAGGGGGCGTCTACAATGAGCAGTTCTTC. It translates to CASSLGGGVYNEQFF.

The chain employs TRBV6-1 and TRBJ2-5; tentatively, D is TRBD1 (6 bases). The CDR3 length is 17 residues. The germline CDR1 and CDR2 sequences are MNHNS and SASEGT. V was shortened by 3 bases and J by 4 bases, with 21 bases between the two germline ends. CDR3: CASSESRPTGKGETQYF. CDR3 sequence (DNA): TGTGCCAGCAGTGAGTCCCGTCCCACAGGGAAAGGAGAGACCCAGTACTTC.